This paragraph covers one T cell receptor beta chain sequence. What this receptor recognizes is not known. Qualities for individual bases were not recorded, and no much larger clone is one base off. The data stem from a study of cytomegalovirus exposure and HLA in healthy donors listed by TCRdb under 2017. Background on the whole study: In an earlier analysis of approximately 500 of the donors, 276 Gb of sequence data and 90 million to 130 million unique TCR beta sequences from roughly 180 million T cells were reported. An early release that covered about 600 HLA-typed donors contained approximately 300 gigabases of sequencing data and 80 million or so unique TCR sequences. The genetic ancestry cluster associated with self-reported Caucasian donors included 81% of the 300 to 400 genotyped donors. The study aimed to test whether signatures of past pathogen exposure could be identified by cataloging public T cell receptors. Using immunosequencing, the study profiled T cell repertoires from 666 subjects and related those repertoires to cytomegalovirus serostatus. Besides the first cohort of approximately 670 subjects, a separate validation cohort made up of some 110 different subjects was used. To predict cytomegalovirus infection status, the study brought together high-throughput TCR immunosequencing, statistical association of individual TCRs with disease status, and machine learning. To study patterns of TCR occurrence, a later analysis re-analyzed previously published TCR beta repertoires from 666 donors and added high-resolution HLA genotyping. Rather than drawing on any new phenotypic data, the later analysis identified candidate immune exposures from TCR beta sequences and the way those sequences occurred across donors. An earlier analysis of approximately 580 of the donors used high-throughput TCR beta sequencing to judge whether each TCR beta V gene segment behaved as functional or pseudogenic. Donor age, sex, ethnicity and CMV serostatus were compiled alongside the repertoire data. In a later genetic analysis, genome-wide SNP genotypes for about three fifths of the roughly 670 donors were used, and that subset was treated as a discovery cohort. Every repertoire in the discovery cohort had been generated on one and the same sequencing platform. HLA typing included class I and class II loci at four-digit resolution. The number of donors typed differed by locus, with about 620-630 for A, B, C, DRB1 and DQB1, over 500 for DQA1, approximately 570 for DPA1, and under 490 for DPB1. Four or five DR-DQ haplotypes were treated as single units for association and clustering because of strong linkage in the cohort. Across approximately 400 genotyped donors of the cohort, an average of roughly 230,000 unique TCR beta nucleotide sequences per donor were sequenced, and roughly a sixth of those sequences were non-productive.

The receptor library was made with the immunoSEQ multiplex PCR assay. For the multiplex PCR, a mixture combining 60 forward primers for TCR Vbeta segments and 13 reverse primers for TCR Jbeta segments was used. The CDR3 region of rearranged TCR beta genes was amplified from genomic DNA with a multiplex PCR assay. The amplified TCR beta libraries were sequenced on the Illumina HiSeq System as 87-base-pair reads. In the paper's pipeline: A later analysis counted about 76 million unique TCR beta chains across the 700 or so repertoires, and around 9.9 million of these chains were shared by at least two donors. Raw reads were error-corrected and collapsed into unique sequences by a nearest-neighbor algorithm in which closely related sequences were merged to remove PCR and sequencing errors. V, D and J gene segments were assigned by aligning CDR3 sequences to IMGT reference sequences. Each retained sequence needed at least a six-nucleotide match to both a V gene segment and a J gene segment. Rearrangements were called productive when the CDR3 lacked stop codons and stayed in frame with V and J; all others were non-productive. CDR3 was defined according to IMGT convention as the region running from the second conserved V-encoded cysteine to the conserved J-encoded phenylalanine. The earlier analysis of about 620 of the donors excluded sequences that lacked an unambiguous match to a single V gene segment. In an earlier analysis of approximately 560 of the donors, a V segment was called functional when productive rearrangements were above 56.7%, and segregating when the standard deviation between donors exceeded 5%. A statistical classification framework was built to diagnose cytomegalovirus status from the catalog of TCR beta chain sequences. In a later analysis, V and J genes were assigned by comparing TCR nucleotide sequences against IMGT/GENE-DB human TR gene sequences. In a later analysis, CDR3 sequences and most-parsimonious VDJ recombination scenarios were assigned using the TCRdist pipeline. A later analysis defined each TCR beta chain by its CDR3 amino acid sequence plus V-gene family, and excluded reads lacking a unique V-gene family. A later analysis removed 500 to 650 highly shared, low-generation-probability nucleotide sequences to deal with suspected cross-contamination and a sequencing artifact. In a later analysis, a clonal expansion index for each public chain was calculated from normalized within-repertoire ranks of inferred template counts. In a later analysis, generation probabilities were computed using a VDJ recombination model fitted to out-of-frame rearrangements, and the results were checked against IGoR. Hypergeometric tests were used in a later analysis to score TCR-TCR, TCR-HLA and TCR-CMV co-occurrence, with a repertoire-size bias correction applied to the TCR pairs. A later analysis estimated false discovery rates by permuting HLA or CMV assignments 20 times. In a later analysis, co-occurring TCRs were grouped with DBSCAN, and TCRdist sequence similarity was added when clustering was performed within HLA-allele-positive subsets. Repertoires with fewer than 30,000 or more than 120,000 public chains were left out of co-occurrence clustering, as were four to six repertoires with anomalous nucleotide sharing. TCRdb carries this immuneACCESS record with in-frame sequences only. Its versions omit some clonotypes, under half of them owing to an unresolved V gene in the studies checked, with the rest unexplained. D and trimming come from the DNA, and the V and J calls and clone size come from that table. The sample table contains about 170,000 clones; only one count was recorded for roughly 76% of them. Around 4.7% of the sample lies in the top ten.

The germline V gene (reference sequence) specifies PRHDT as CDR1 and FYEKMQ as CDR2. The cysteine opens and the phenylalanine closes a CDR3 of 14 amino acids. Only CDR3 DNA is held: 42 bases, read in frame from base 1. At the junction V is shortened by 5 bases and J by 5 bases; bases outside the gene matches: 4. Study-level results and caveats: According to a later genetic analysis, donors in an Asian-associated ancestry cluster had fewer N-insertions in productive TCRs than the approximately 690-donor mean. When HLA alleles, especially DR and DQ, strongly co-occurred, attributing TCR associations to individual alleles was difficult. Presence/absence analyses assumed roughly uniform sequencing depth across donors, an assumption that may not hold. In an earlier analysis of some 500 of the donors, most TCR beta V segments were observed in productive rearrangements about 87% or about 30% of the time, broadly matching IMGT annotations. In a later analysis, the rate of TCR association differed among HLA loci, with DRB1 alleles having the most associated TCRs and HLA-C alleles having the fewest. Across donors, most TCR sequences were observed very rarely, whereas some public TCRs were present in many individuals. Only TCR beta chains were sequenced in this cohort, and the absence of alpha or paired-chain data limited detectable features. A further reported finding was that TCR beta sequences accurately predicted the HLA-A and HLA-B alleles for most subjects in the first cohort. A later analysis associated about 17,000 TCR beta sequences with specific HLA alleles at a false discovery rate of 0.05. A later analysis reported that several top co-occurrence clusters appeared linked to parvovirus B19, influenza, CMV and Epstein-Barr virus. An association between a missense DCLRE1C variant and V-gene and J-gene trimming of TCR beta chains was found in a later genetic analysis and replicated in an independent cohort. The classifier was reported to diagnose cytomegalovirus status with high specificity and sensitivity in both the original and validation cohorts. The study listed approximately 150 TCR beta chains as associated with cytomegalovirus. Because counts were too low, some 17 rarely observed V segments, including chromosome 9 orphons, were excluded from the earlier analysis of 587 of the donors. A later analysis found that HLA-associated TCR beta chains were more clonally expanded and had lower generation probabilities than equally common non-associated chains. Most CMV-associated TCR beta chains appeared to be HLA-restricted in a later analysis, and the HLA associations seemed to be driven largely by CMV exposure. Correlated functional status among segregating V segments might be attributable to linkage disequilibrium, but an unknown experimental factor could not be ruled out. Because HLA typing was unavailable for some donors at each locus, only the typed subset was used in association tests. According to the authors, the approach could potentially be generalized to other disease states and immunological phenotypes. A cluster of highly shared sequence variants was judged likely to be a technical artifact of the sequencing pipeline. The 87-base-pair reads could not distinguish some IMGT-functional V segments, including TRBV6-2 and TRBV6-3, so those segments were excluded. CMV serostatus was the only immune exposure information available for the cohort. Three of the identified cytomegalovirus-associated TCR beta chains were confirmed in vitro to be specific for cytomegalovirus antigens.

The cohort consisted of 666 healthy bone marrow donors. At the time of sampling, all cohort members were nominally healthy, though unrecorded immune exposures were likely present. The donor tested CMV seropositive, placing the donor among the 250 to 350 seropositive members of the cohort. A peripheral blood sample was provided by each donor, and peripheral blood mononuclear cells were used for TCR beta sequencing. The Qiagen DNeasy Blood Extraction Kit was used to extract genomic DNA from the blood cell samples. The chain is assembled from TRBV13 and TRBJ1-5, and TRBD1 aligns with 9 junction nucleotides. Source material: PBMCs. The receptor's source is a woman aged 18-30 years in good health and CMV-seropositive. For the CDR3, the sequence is CASSRGTGYQPQHF. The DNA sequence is TGTGCCAGCAGCAGAGGGACAGGGTATCAGCCCCAGCATTTT.